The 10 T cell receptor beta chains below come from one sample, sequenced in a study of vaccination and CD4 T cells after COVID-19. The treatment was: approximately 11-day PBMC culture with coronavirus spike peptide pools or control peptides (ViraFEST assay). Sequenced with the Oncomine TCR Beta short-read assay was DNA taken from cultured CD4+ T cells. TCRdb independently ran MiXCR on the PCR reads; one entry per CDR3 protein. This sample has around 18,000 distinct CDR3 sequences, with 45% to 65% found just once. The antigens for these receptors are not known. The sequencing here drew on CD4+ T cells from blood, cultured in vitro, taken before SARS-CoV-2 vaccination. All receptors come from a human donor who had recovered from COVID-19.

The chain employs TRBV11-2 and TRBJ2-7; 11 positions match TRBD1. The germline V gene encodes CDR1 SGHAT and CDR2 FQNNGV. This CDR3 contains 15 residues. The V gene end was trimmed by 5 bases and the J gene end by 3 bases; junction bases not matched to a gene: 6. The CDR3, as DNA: TGTGCCAGCAGCGACCCCGGGACAGGGGGCTACGAGCAGTACTTC. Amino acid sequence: CASSDPGTGGYEQYF.

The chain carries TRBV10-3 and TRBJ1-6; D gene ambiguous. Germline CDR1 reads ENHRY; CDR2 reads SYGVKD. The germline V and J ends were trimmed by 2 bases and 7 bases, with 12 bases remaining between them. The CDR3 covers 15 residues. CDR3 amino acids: CAISEQLSPNSPLHF. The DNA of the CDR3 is TGTGCCATCAGTGAGCAACTATCGCCGAATTCACCCCTCCACTTT.

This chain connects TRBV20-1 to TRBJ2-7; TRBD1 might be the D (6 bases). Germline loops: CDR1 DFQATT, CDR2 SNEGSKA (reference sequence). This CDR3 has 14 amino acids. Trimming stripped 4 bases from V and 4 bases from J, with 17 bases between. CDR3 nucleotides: TGCAGTGCTAACCAAGTGGGGGCTCCGTACGAGCAGTACTTC. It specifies CSANQVGAPYEQYF.

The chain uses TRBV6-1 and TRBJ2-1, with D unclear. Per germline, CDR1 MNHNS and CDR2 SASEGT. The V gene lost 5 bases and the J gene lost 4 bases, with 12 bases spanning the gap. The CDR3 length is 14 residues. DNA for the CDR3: TGTGCCAGCAGTCCGTCCGACTGGTACAATGAGCAGTTCTTC. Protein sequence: CASSPSDWYNEQFF.

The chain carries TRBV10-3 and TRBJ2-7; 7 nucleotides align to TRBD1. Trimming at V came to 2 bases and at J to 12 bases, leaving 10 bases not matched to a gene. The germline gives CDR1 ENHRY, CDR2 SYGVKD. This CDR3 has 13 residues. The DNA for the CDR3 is TGTGCCATCAGTGAGAGACAGGGCCTTCCTCTGTACTTC. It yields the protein CAISERQGLPLYF.

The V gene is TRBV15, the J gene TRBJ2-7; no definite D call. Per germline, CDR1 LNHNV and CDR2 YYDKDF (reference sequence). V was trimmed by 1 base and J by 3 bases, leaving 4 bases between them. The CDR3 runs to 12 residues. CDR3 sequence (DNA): TGTGCCACCAGCAGAGTGGGCTACGAGCAGTACTTC. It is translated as CATSRVGYEQYF.

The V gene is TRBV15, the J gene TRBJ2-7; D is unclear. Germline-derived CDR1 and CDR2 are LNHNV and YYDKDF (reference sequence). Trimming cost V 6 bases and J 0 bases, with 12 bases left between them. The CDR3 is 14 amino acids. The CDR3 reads CATRAALLSYEQYF. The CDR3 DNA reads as TGTGCCACCAGAGCAGCTCTCCTCTCCTACGAGCAGTACTTC.

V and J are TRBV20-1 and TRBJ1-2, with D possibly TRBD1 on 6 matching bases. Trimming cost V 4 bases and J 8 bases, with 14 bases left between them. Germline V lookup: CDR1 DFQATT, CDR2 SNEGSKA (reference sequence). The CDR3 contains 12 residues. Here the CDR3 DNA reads TGCAGTGCTACCCCCGGGACATACGGCTACACCTTC. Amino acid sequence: CSATPGTYGYTF.

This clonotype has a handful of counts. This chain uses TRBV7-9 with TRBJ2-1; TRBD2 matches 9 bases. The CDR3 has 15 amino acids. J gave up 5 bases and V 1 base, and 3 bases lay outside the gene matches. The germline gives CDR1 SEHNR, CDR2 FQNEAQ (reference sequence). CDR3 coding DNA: TGTGCCAGCAGCTTAGTCCTAGCGGGGAACAATGAGCAGTTCTTC. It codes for CASSLVLAGNNEQFF.

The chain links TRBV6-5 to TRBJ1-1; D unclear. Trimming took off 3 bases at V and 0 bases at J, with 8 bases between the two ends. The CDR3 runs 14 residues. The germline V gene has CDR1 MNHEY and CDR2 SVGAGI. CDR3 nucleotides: TGTGCCAGCAGTTATGGGGTTATGAACACTGAAGCTTTCTTT. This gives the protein CASSYGVMNTEAFF.